The 17 T cell receptor beta chains below all came from one sample that was sequenced in a study of blood T cell repertoires in COVID-19. Measured with immunoSEQ multiplex PCR; TCRdb has only the in-frame clones, and not every one. The data contain 390,000 or so clones, 85% to 90% of them seen just once; the ten biggest clones take up approximately 1%. Material: PBMCs or T cells enriched from blood (not recorded which). These receptors were taken from a man aged 18 to 30 who had recovered from COVID-19.

The V call is TRBV19, the J call TRBJ2-1, with 7 bases fitting TRBD2. The junction had 5 bases not matched to a gene; V was cut back by 8 bases and J by 7 bases. The CDR3 covers 12 residues. Looked up from germline, CDR1 is LNHDA and CDR2 is SQIVND (reference sequence). The chain's CDR3 is CASDFGGNEQFF. CDR3 nucleotides: TGTGCCAGTGATTTCGGGGGGAATGAGCAGTTCTTC.

The rearrangement links TRBV5-1 to TRBJ1-4; D perhaps matches TRBD1 (6 bases). The CDR3 spans 15 residues. Germline CDR1 reads SGHRS; CDR2 reads YFSETQ. Between the trimmed V and J ends, which lost 0 bases and 10 bases, there was a span of 16 bases. CDR3 protein: CASSLDGGAYAKLFF. CDR3 coding DNA: TGCGCCAGCAGCTTGGATGGGGGGGCATATGCAAAACTGTTTTTT.

This clone has just a few counts. J is TRBJ2-1 and V is TRBV19; the match to TRBD2 covers 8 bases. Trimming cost V 5 bases and J 2 bases; bases outside gene matches: 5. The CDR3 consists of 15 residues. Germline CDR1 LNHDA, CDR2 SQIVND (reference sequence). In DNA, the CDR3 is TGTGCCAGTAGTCCCGGTAGCGGGACCTACAATGAGCAGTTCTTC. This encodes CASSPGSGTYNEQFF.

V gene TRBV6-6 combines with J gene TRBJ1-6; TRBD1 might be the D (6 bases). CDR1 is MNHNY, CDR2 SVGAGI, per germline (reference sequence). Between the trimmed V and J ends, which lost 6 bases and 9 bases, there was a span of 24 bases. The CDR3 loop spans 17 amino acids. CDR3 amino acids: CASRRNLPHRAFSPLHF. CDR3 DNA: TGTGCCAGCAGGCGAAACCTACCACACAGGGCGTTTTCACCCCTCCACTTT.

The chain combines TRBV7-9 with TRBJ2-7; 9 bases line up with TRBD1. Germline assignment: CDR1 SEHNR and CDR2 FQNEAQ (reference sequence). The J segment lost 9 bases and the V segment lost 1 base, leaving 10 bases of the junction unmatched. This CDR3 contains 15 residues. In DNA, the CDR3 is TGTGCCAGCAGCTTAGGGACAGGGGTTCGGTTGGGGCAGTACTTC. This gives the protein CASSLGTGVRLGQYF.

This chain joins TRBV12-3 or TRBV12-4 and TRBJ1-2; D not resolved. Trimming took off 3 bases at V and 7 bases at J, with 12 bases between the two ends. The CDR3 contains 13 residues. CDR3 bases: TGTGCCAGCAGTTTGGGCCAAGCGGGTGGCTACACCTTC. As protein: CASSLGQAGGYTF.

V usage is TRBV28 and J usage is TRBJ2-2; D is unresolved. V lost 2 bases, J lost 4 bases, and 8 bases lay in between. This CDR3 spans 14 amino acids. CDR1 and CDR2 (germline): MDHEN, SYDVKM. This chain's CDR3 is CASSLNSPTGELFF. As DNA, the CDR3 is TGTGCCAGCAGTTTAAACAGTCCCACCGGGGAGCTGTTTTTT.

The chain combines TRBV6-2 or TRBV6-3 with TRBJ1-1, with 7 bases lining up with TRBD1. Germline CDR1 reads MNHEY; CDR2 reads SVGEGT. The junction had 12 bases not matched to a gene; V was cut back by 6 bases and J by 5 bases. The CDR3 sequence is 15 residues long. In DNA form, the CDR3 reads TGTGCCAGCAGCCTCCGACAGGGCGGTCCGACTGAAGCTTTCTTT. Translated: CASSLRQGGPTEAFF.

The chain links TRBV19 to TRBJ2-1; 11 bases map to TRBD1. Germline lookup yields CDR1 LNHDA and CDR2 SQIVND (reference sequence). The CDR3 sequence is 13 residues long. With V trimmed by 6 bases and J by 7 bases, 2 bases remained unmatched. DNA of the CDR3: TGTGCCAGTAGGGACAGGGGGCCGAATGAGCAGTTCTTC. It specifies CASRDRGPNEQFF.

The DNA of the CDR3 is TGTGCCAGCAGCTTTAGTACCGAGCAGTACTTC. It specifies CASSFSTEQYF. The chain carries TRBV7-2 and TRBJ2-7, with unresolved D. Germline CDR1 is SGHTA and CDR2 is FQGNSA. This CDR3 region has 11 residues. V lost 3 bases, J lost 6 bases, and 6 bases lay in between.

The table lists this clone with a count of one. V is TRBV7-2 and J is TRBJ1-1; D gene ambiguous. Looked up from germline, CDR1 is SGHTA and CDR2 is FQGNSA. This CDR3 spans 14 amino acids. The V end was cut by 5 bases, the J end by 5 bases, with 15 bases between. The CDR3 bases are TGTGCCAGCAGCGCCCGGGCCGGGAGAACTGAAGCTTTCTTT. It encodes CASSARAGRTEAFF.

The chain has TRBV27 and TRBJ2-4; TRBD2 aligns across 8 bases. Germline CDR1 is MNHEY and CDR2 is SMNVEV (reference sequence). V lost 0 bases and J lost 5; bases outside the gene matches: 3. This CDR3 region has 15 residues. The CDR3 DNA is TGTGCCAGCAGTTTATCTCCTAGCGGGCAAAACATTCAGTACTTC. Its protein product is CASSLSPSGQNIQYF.

This chain connects TRBV7-7 to TRBJ1-5, with a possible D match to TRBD1 (6 bases). V gave up 5 bases and J gave up 5 bases, with 16 bases separating them. Germline V gene sequence: CDR1 SSHAT, CDR2 FNYEAQ (reference sequence). The CDR3 totals 15 residues. DNA of the CDR3: TGTGCCAGCAGCCCACCGGTGCAGGGGTATCAGCCCCAGCATTTT. This gives the protein CASSPPVQGYQPQHF.

The chain recombines TRBV6-1 with TRBJ2-3; 11 positions match TRBD2. Germline trimming cut 1 base from V and 5 bases from J; bases unmatched to any gene: 5. Germline V gene sequence: CDR1 MNHNS, CDR2 SASEGT. CDR3 length: 16 residues. The CDR3: CASSEGLAGGIDTQYF. The CDR3 region has the DNA TGTGCCAGCAGTGAAGGCTTAGCGGGGGGGATAGATACGCAGTATTTT.

The V call is TRBV28, the J call TRBJ1-5; D not certain. Per the germline V gene, CDR1 is MDHEN and CDR2 is SYDVKM. CDR3 length: 13 residues. V lost 10 bases and J lost 0, with 10 bases in between. DNA of the CDR3: TGTGCCACCGCAGGTTTTAGCAATCAGCCCCAGCATTTT. Translated: CATAGFSNQPQHF.

The chain has TRBV5-1 and TRBJ2-1, with 8 bases lining up with TRBD2. The CDR3 sequence is 16 residues long. The germline CDR1 and CDR2 sequences are SGHRS and YFSETQ. With 3 bases clipped from V and 6 bases from J, the junction kept 11 bases outside the gene matches. For the CDR3, the DNA is TGCGCCAGCAGCTGGTCAAGCGGGAGTGTAGGCAATGAGCAGTTCTTC. Translating it yields CASSWSSGSVGNEQFF.

The chain joins TRBV4-1 to TRBJ2-1; 15 bases are shared with TRBD2. From germline, CDR1 is MGHRA and CDR2 YSYEKL. This CDR3 has 18 amino acids. With 3 bases clipped from V and 4 bases from J, the junction kept 7 bases outside the gene matches. CDR3 residues: CASSQGLAGGIGYNEQFF. The CDR3 DNA reads as TGCGCCAGCAGCCAGGGACTAGCGGGAGGTATAGGTTACAATGAGCAGTTCTTC.